Only one count was recorded for the clone carrying this T cell receptor (beta chain). What it recognizes is unknown. The germline gene is not matched at one end of the junction; a read error may be the cause. Regarding donors, all were healthy bone marrow donors. The data derive from a study of cytomegalovirus exposure and HLA in healthy donors. Study details: Approximately 83 million unique TCRs from HLA-typed donors were held in an early data release. Overall study findings and caveats: In a later analysis, an Asian-associated ancestry cluster reportedly showed fewer N-insertions than the approximately 610-donor mean.

Germline V gene sequence: CDR1 MNHEY, CDR2 SVGAGI. The CDR3 covers 15 residues. PCR was performed using 60 Vbeta and 13 Jbeta primers. The assay was immunoSEQ multiplex PCR, and TCRdb's table has in-frame clones only and misses some. The data show around 78,000 clones, over 70% seen once. This sequence was found in a male donor in good health and CMV-seronegative. The sequenced sample was PBMCs. V usage is TRBV6-5 and J usage is TRBJ2-7; the match to TRBD1 covers 7 bases. The CDR3 DNA sequence: TGTGCCAGCAGACTCGCCGGGACAGCTTCCTACGCGCAGTACTTC. Residues: CASRLAGTASYAQYF.